These 10 T cell receptor beta chains were sequenced from one sample in a study of blood T cell repertoires in COVID-19. The table came from immunoSEQ multiplex PCR; TCRdb's copy has only in-frame clones and leaves some out. The sample contains about 300,000 clones, 85% to 90% of which appear only once. The material sequenced was PBMCs or T cells enriched from blood (not recorded which). Receptor source: a woman aged 18-29 years who had recovered from COVID-19.

V and J are TRBV19 and TRBJ1-5; 11 nucleotides match TRBD1. Germline loops: CDR1 LNHDA, CDR2 SQIVND (reference sequence). The CDR3 has 13 residues. Trimming took 10 bases from V and 7 from J; bases not matched to a gene: 6. CDR3 nucleotides: TGTGCCACAAACCGGGACAGGGGGCAGCCCCAGCATTTT. Protein product: CATNRDRGQPQHF.

The chain carries TRBV18 and TRBJ1-5, with 8 bases aligning to TRBD1. The germline V gene has CDR1 KGHSH and CDR2 LQKENI. The CDR3 has 14 amino acids. Trimming cost V 6 bases and J 4 bases; bases outside gene matches: 5. The CDR3 here is CASSYTGGNQPQHF. The CDR3 region has the DNA TGTGCCAGCTCGTACACAGGGGGAAATCAGCCCCAGCATTTT.

The chain recombines TRBV2 with TRBJ2-3; tentative D call: TRBD1 (6 bases). V was shortened by 8 bases and J by 4 bases, with 16 bases between the two germline ends. Germline assignment: CDR1 SNHLY and CDR2 FYNNEI. CDR3 length: 14 amino acids. CDR3 coding DNA: TGTGCCAGCGGACACCTACAGGGACCAGATACGCAGTATTTT. It translates to CASGHLQGPDTQYF.

CDR3 in amino acids: CASSPTTEQPQHF. In nucleotides, the CDR3 is TGTGCCAGCTCACCGACGACAGAGCAGCCCCAGCATTTT. J is TRBJ1-5 and V is TRBV18, with a possible D match to TRBD1 (5 bases). V lost 3 bases and J 7 bases, leaving 10 bases between the germline ends. CDR1 is KGHSH, CDR2 LQKENI, per germline. The CDR3 is 13 amino acids.

The chain is built from TRBV3-1 (or the pseudogene TRBV3-2) and TRBJ2-1; 13 nucleotides align to TRBD2. Germline V gives CDR1 LGHDT, CDR2 YNNKEL (reference sequence). This CDR3 has 16 residues. The V and J ends lost 6 bases and 8 bases, in that order; junction bases with no gene match: 10. The CDR3 loop reads CASSDGLAGVSDEQFF. The CDR3 DNA reads TGTGCCAGCAGTGATGGACTAGCGGGAGTTTCAGATGAGCAGTTCTTC.

The V gene is TRBV12-3 or TRBV12-4, the J gene TRBJ2-7; D is perhaps TRBD2 (5 bases). V was cut by 8 bases and J by 5 bases, with 13 bases left in between. The CDR3 length is 12 residues. CDR3 in DNA: TGTGCCAGCGCGGGCGCCGGAGACGAGCAGTACTTC. Translation gives CASAGAGDEQYF.

A single count supports this clone. The rearrangement uses TRBV6-1 and TRBJ1-6; maybe TRBD1 (5 bases). This CDR3 region has 19 residues. Trimming pared 3 bases from V and 1 base from J, leaving 19 bases between. Germline CDR1 reads MNHNS; CDR2 reads SASEGT. The CDR3 loop reads CASSEQGVPSGSYNSPLHF. CDR3 sequence (DNA): TGTGCCAGCAGTGAGCAGGGTGTCCCTTCAGGTTCCTATAATTCACCCCTCCACTTT.

This sequence joins TRBV4-1 and TRBJ2-7; 7 bases are a match to TRBD1. Trimming took 4 bases from V and 6 from J; bases not matched to a gene: 3. This CDR3 spans 12 amino acids. Germline CDR1 reads MGHRA; CDR2 reads YSYEKL. The chain's CDR3 is CASSPRGTEQYF. In DNA, the CDR3 is TGCGCCAGCAGCCCCAGGGGGACCGAGCAGTACTTC.

For this clone: In the same sample, other DNA sequences code for this CDR3. This rearrangement joins TRBV27 to TRBJ1-1; TRBD1 agrees at 7 bases. The V and J ends lost 5 bases and 4 bases, in that order; junction bases with no gene match: 4. Germline V gene lookup returns CDR1 MNHEY and CDR2 SMNVEV (reference sequence). The CDR3 totals 13 residues. The CDR3 DNA is TGTGCCAGCAGTAGGACAGGAGGCACTGAAGCTTTCTTT. It is translated as CASSRTGGTEAFF.

The chain combines TRBV19 with TRBJ1-1; D possibly corresponds to TRBD1 (5 bases). The V and J ends lost 5 bases and 5 bases respectively, with 21 bases between them. Germline V lookup: CDR1 LNHDA, CDR2 SQIVND (reference sequence). The CDR3 runs 16 residues. The CDR3 region has the DNA TGTGCCAGTAGTCCCCCTGGGAGGGGTAGAGAGACTGAAGCTTTCTTT. This translates into CASSPPGRGRETEAFF.